Reported below is one TCR beta chain. What it recognizes is unknown. The run depth of the assay was deep. Several immunoSEQ plates received, in even portions, the genomic DNA of each subset. Libraries were prepared by immunoSEQ multiplex PCR; TCRdb keeps only in-frame clonotypes and omits some of them. The table shows roughly 1.5 million clones, with approximately 98% occurring only once. This sample is part of a study of shared clonotypes between healthy human individuals. Study-wide background: Each donor had three CD4 naive, three CD4 memory, two CD8 naive and one CD8 memory plate.

General study findings and limits: Clonotype sharing levels among donors were expected to vary with sequencing depth.

CDR1 SGHVS and CDR2 FQNEAQ come from the germline V gene. V lost 5 bases, J lost 0 bases, and 5 bases stayed unmatched. The CDR3 runs 15 residues. Sequenced sample: naive CD4+ T cells sorted from blood. Subset in this sample: CD45RA+ positively selected. The receptor's source is a man in his thirties or forties in good health. The V and J genes are TRBV7-8 and TRBJ2-3, with TRBD2 identical over 7 bases. The CDR3 reads CASSPRSGSTDTQYF. In nucleotides, the CDR3 is TGTGCCAGCAGCCCCCGTAGCGGGAGCACAGATACGCAGTATTTT. Full variable domain (outside the CDR3, taken from reference TRBV7-8 and TRBJ2-3): GAGVSQSPRYKVAKRGQDVALRCDPISGHVSLFWYQQALGQGPEFLTYFQNEAQLDKSGLPSDRFFAERPEGSVSTLKIQRTQQEDSAVYLCASSPRSGSTDTQYFGPGTRLTVL.